The 27 T cell receptor beta chains reported below all come from one sample, sequenced in a study of identical twins. TCRdb reprocessed the 5' RACE reads with MiXCR, giving one entry per CDR3 protein. This table holds 510,000 or so distinct CDR3 sequences, 15% found once. The sample was also linked to a second study, of yellow fever vaccine responses in identical twins.

The specimen sequenced was CD4+ T cells sorted from blood. Receptors were obtained from a woman aged 18-29 years in good health.

The V call is TRBV20-1, the J call TRBJ1-1; weak D call: TRBD1 (5 bases). The CDR3 extends over 15 amino acids. Germline lookup yields CDR1 DFQATT and CDR2 SNEGSKA (reference sequence). Deletions cut 6 bases from V and 0 bases from J, with 17 bases between. Here the CDR3 reads CSARTPWVMNTEAFF. The CDR3 DNA reads TGCAGTGCAAGGACACCTTGGGTCATGAACACTGAAGCTTTCTTT.

In its sample, this clonotype was seen a few times. V and J are TRBV24-1 and TRBJ2-3; a weak D match, TRBD1 (6 bases). CDR3 length: 15 residues. Germline values: CDR1 KGHDR, CDR2 SFDVKD. Trimming shortened V by 4 bases and J by 3 bases, and 13 bases separated the two germline ends. The CDR3 DNA sequence: TGTGCCACCAGTGAGGCCAGGGGATTGACAGATACGCAGTATTTT. It codes for CATSEARGLTDTQYF.

The V call is TRBV29-1, the J call TRBJ1-1; the D gene is possibly TRBD1 (6 bases). V was pared by 5 bases and J by 8 bases, with 9 bases between. Germline V gene sequence: CDR1 SQVTM, CDR2 ANQGSEA. The CDR3 length is 10 residues. This chain's CDR3 is CSVRQVEAFF. CDR3 nucleotides: TGCAGCGTTAGACAGGTAGAAGCTTTCTTT. The variable domain in full, completed from reference TRBV29-1 and TRBJ1-1, reads SAVISQKPSRDICQRGTSLTIQCQVDSQVTMMFWYRQQPGQSLTLIATANQGSEATYESGFVIDKFPISRPNLTFSTLTVSNMSPEDSSIYLCSVRQVEAFFGQGTRLTVV.

This clonotype was observed a handful of times. The chain uses TRBV7-9 and TRBJ2-3; D unclear. V shed 1 base and J shed 7 bases, with 6 bases lying between them. Germline assignment: CDR1 SEHNR and CDR2 FQNEAQ (reference sequence). The CDR3 runs to 12 residues. In DNA form, the CDR3 reads TGTGCCAGCAGCTTAGACGTTCATACGCAGTATTTT. The encoded protein is CASSLDVHTQYF. Variable domain in full (rest from reference TRBV7-9 and TRBJ2-3): DTGVSQNPRHKITKRGQNVTFRCDPISEHNRLYWYRQTLGQGPEFLTYFQNEAQLEKSRLLSDRFSAERPKGSFSTLEIQRTEQGDSAMYLCASSLDVHTQYFGPGTRLTVL.

This clonotype was counted only a few times. V gene TRBV18 combines with J gene TRBJ1-2, with D unclear. The CDR3 spans 12 residues. The germline V gene has CDR1 KGHSH and CDR2 LQKENI. Trimming removed 5 bases from V and 2 bases from J, with 6 bases in between. DNA of the CDR3: TGTGCCAGCTCATCGGAAAACTATGGCTACACCTTC. Translation: CASSSENYGYTF. Together with reference TRBV18 and TRBJ1-2, the CDR3 gives the full variable domain: NAGVMQNPRHLVRRRGQEARLRCSPMKGHSHVYWYRQLPEEGLKFMVYLQKENIIDESGMPKERFSAEFPKEGPSILRIQQVVRGDSAAYFCASSSENYGYTFGSGTRLTVV.

The V gene is TRBV5-1, the J gene TRBJ2-5; 14 bases align to TRBD2. Losses at the gene ends were 4 bases for V and 1 base for J; bases not matched to a gene: 6. This CDR3 region has 17 residues. From germline, CDR1 is SGHRS and CDR2 YFSETQ. DNA for the CDR3: TGCGCCAGCAGCCTAGGACTAGCGGGGGGTCTCCAAGAGACCCAGTACTTC. It translates to CASSLGLAGGLQETQYF. Looking up the rest from reference TRBV5-1 and TRBJ2-5 gives the full variable domain: KAGVTQTPRYLIKTRGQQVTLSCSPISGHRSVSWYQQTPGQGLQFLFEYFSETQRNKGNFPGRFSGRQFSNSRSEMNVSTLELGDSALYLCASSLGLAGGLQETQYFGPGTRLLVL.

The J gene is TRBJ2-7, the V gene TRBV18; D is perhaps TRBD1 (5 bases). Germline CDR1 is KGHSH and CDR2 is LQKENI. The CDR3 is made up of 15 amino acids. The V end lost 3 bases, the J end lost 0 bases, and 12 bases lay between the germline ends. For the CDR3, the DNA is TGTGCCAGCTCACCGACAGTTGGAGCCTCCTACGAGCAGTACGTC. Translating it yields CASSPTVGASYEQYV.

This clonotype was seen only a few times. The rearrangement joins TRBV27 to TRBJ2-5; D perhaps matches TRBD1 (5 bases). The CDR3 totals 14 residues. V lost 6 bases and J lost 1, with 12 bases in between. Germline CDR1 and CDR2: MNHEY and SMNVEV (reference sequence). DNA of the CDR3: TGTGCCAGCAGCAGACTCGACAGCCAAGAGACCCAGTACTTC. Its translation: CASSRLDSQETQYF.

This clonotype has only a few counts. This chain joins TRBV20-1 and TRBJ2-2; 8 bases map to TRBD2. The CDR3 extends over 13 amino acids. J lost 6 bases, V lost 7 bases, and 7 bases had no gene match. Germline loops: CDR1 DFQATT, CDR2 SNEGSKA (reference sequence). The CDR3 loop reads CSVGGRRAGELFF. DNA of the CDR3: TGCAGTGTTGGCGGGAGGAGAGCCGGGGAGCTGTTTTTT.

The rearrangement links TRBV18 to TRBJ2-1, with TRBD2 identical over 13 bases. Germline-derived CDR1 and CDR2 are KGHSH and LQKENI. The CDR3 is made up of 21 amino acids. Trimming cost V 3 bases and J 6 bases; bases outside gene matches: 20. Here the CDR3 reads CASSPQGTVKTSGGQPNEQFF. Here the CDR3 DNA reads TGTGCCAGCTCACCCCAAGGGACGGTGAAGACTAGCGGGGGGCAACCCAATGAGCAGTTCTTC.

This clonotype was seen a handful of times. The chain is built from TRBV3-1 and TRBJ2-5; 9 bases are a match to TRBD2. V shed 0 bases and J 5 bases; nucleotides not matched to a gene: 1. The CDR3 is 14 amino acids. Germline loops: CDR1 LGHDT, CDR2 YNNKEL (reference sequence). The CDR3 is CASSQDTSGETQYF. The DNA of the CDR3 is TGTGCCAGCAGCCAAGATACTAGCGGGGAGACCCAGTACTTC.

This clonotype appeared a few times. The chain joins TRBV5-1 to TRBJ2-5; a possible D gene is TRBD2 (5 bases). Trimming removed 4 bases from V and 1 base from J, with 17 bases in between. The CDR3 totals 16 residues. Germline CDR1 is SGHRS and CDR2 is YFSETQ. CDR3 protein: CASSGGRGEIQETQYF. The DNA of the CDR3 is TGCGCCAGCAGCGGAGGCAGAGGCGAAATCCAAGAGACCCAGTACTTC.

This clonotype was seen a handful of times. V is TRBV10-1 and J is TRBJ1-1; tentative D call: TRBD1 (6 bases). The CDR3 sequence is 14 residues long. The germline V and J ends were trimmed by 4 bases and 2 bases, with 11 bases remaining between them. Germline lookup yields CDR1 WNHNN and CDR2 SYGVQD (reference sequence). The CDR3 DNA follows: TGCGCCAGCAGTGCCACACAGGGTAACACTGAAGCTTTCTTT. This codes for CASSATQGNTEAFF.

The chain couples TRBV10-3 to TRBJ2-5; 7 nucleotides agree with TRBD2. V lost 7 bases and J lost 2; bases outside the gene matches: 7. Germline loops: CDR1 ENHRY, CDR2 SYGVKD. The CDR3 is 14 amino acids. The chain's CDR3 is CAINSGSVQETQYF. The DNA of the CDR3 is TGTGCCATCAATAGCGGGTCCGTACAAGAGACCCAGTACTTC.

The chain employs TRBV9 and TRBJ2-1; 8 nucleotides agree with TRBD2. The CDR3 totals 18 residues. The V gene end was trimmed by 4 bases and the J gene end by 0 bases; junction bases not matched to a gene: 12. Germline values: CDR1 SGDLS, CDR2 YYNGEE. The CDR3 sequence is CASSTPQSGGPSYNEQFF. CDR3 nucleotide sequence: TGTGCCAGCAGCACCCCCCAAAGCGGGGGACCCTCCTACAATGAGCAGTTCTTC.

The gene calls are TRBV28 and TRBJ2-3; tentatively, D is TRBD2 (6 bases). Germline CDR1 MDHEN, CDR2 SYDVKM. V was shortened by 5 bases and J by 2 bases, with 14 bases between the two germline ends. The CDR3 contains 15 residues. This chain's CDR3 is CASSPSGGATDTQYF. The CDR3 DNA reads as TGTGCCAGCAGTCCCTCCGGAGGGGCCACAGATACGCAGTATTTT.

This chain connects TRBV5-1 to TRBJ2-5, with 16 bases identical to TRBD2. Germline CDR1 reads SGHRS; CDR2 reads YFSETQ. The CDR3 spans 18 residues. V lost 4 bases and J lost 2; bases outside the gene matches: 8. The CDR3 here is CASSVHPGLAGGQETQYF. The CDR3 DNA sequence: TGCGCCAGCAGCGTACATCCGGGACTAGCGGGGGGGCAAGAGACCCAGTACTTC.

V gene TRBV7-9 combines with J gene TRBJ1-6; 7 bases line up with TRBD1. V gave up 7 bases and J gave up 0 bases; unmatched junction bases: 9. There are 17 residues in the CDR3. Germline V gene sequence: CDR1 SEHNR, CDR2 FQNEAQ (reference sequence). DNA of the CDR3: TGTGCCAGCAAAGGGACAGACCTTAGCTCCTATAATTCACCCCTCCACTTT. Translation: CASKGTDLSSYNSPLHF.

The chain uses TRBV7-2 and TRBJ2-3; no clear D. Germline V gives CDR1 SGHTA, CDR2 FQGNSA. The V end lost 3 bases, the J end lost 0 bases, and 10 bases lay between the germline ends. The CDR3 totals 15 residues. The CDR3 loop is CASSFDGTSTDTQYF. The CDR3 DNA follows: TGTGCCAGCAGCTTCGACGGAACTAGCACAGATACGCAGTATTTT.

The V and J genes are TRBV29-1 and TRBJ2-3; either TRBD1 or TRBD2 may supply D (6 bases each). CDR1 is SQVTM, CDR2 ANQGSEA, per germline. This CDR3 comprises 11 residues. Trimming shortened V by 7 bases and J by 4 bases, and 9 bases separated the two germline ends. Here the CDR3 reads CSGGAPDTQYF. For the CDR3, the DNA is TGCAGCGGGGGGGCCCCAGATACGCAGTATTTT.

This chain joins TRBV7-8 and TRBJ2-1; D possibly corresponds to TRBD2 (6 bases). The CDR3 runs 18 residues. CDR1 and CDR2 (germline): SGHVS, FQNEAQ. The germline V and J ends were trimmed by 8 bases and 7 bases, with 30 bases remaining between them. The CDR3 DNA is TGTGCCAGCGGGGCTCAGGCGGGACCCACAGTGAGGAGTAATGAGCAGTTCTTC. Translated, it gives CASGAQAGPTVRSNEQFF.

The V call is TRBV20-1, the J call TRBJ1-2; D ambiguous. The germline CDR1 and CDR2 sequences are DFQATT and SNEGSKA (reference sequence). V was trimmed by 0 bases and J by 5 bases, leaving 13 bases between them. The CDR3 contains 14 residues. In DNA, the CDR3 is TGCAGTGCTAGAGAAGACTACAGAGTATATGGCTACACCTTC. Translating it yields CSAREDYRVYGYTF.

This chain uses TRBV28 with TRBJ1-2; D remains ambiguous. The CDR3 contains 15 residues. Trimming removed 2 bases at V and 5 bases at J, with 15 bases between. The germline V gene has CDR1 MDHEN and CDR2 SYDVKM. The CDR3, as DNA: TGTGCCAGCAGTTTAAGTCCAGGAGGAGTGTATGGCTACACCTTC. Encoded protein: CASSLSPGGVYGYTF.

This clonotype showed up just a few times. The V and J genes are TRBV3-1 and TRBJ2-7; no firm D call. Per germline, CDR1 LGHDT and CDR2 YNNKEL (reference sequence). V was trimmed by 0 bases and J by 4 bases, leaving 7 bases between them. This CDR3 is built from 13 residues. CDR3 in amino acids: CASSQDFEYEQYF. The CDR3 DNA reads TGTGCCAGCAGCCAAGATTTCGAATACGAGCAGTACTTC.

The chain joins TRBV7-9 to TRBJ2-3, with 10 bases fitting TRBD2. Per the germline V gene, CDR1 is SEHNR and CDR2 is FQNEAQ (reference sequence). CDR3 length: 16 amino acids. J gave up 0 bases and V 5 bases, and 5 bases lay outside the gene matches. CDR3 sequence: CASSPGTSASTDTQYF. The CDR3 nucleotides read TGTGCCAGCAGCCCAGGGACTAGCGCTAGCACAGATACGCAGTATTTT.

The CDR3 coding sequence is TGTGCCAGCAGTCCGGGGGGCCCGGCCTACGAGCAGTACTTC. Residues: CASSPGGPAYEQYF. The V gene is TRBV12-3 or TRBV12-4, the J gene TRBJ2-7; weak D call: TRBD2 (7 bases). This CDR3 contains 14 residues. Trimming shortened V by 5 bases and J by 2 bases, and 13 bases separated the two germline ends.

This clonotype was detected only a few times. The V and J genes are TRBV28 and TRBJ2-4, with a tentative D call TRBD1 (5 bases). The CDR3 is 15 amino acids. The germline V gene encodes CDR1 MDHEN and CDR2 SYDVKM. Trimming pared 5 bases from V and 6 bases from J, leaving 17 bases between. CDR3: CASSLQQGLGNIQYF. The CDR3 DNA sequence: TGTGCCAGCAGTCTACAGCAGGGTTTGGGAAACATTCAGTACTTC.